This T cell receptor beta chain was sequenced during a study of cytomegalovirus exposure and HLA in healthy donors. V lost 1 base to trimming and J lost 2 bases, with 13 bases between them. There are 16 residues in the CDR3. Germline CDR1 SGHAT, CDR2 FQNNGV. A word on this clone: The antigen remains undetermined.

PCR used 60 Vbeta primers and 13 Jbeta primers. Using immunoSEQ multiplex PCR, the repertoire was profiled, and TCRdb retains in-frame clones only, with some absent. The table lists around 150,000 clones, less than 90% of them singletons. Study-level results: Later work associated around 18,000 TCR beta sequences with HLA alleles at 0.05 false discovery rate.

This TCR was sampled from a male donor in good health and CMV-seropositive. The sample was PBMCs. The chain recombines TRBV11-2 with TRBJ2-3; D is uncertain. CDR3 protein: CASSLGGTIFTDTQYF. The CDR3 bases are TGTGCCAGCAGCTTAGGAGGAACGATATTCACAGATACGCAGTATTTT.